This T cell receptor beta chain was found in a study of control samples from healthy donors and cancer patients. This CDR3 is 15 amino acids long. Germline V CDR1 and CDR2: MNHEY, SVGAGI. V was pared by 6 bases and J by 5 bases, with 20 bases between. Produced via immunoSEQ multiplex PCR; TCRdb's table is partial and in-frame only. Here the sample spans 150,000 to 200,000 clones, almost 90% being singletons. The genes are TRBV6-5 and TRBJ2-7, with D unresolved. The TCR was taken from a woman aged 45 to 65 in good health. Sequenced input: blood. The CDR3 loop reads CASSYQPRHPHEQYF. The CDR3 DNA reads as TGTGCCAGCAGCTACCAACCCAGACATCCCCACGAGCAGTACTTC.